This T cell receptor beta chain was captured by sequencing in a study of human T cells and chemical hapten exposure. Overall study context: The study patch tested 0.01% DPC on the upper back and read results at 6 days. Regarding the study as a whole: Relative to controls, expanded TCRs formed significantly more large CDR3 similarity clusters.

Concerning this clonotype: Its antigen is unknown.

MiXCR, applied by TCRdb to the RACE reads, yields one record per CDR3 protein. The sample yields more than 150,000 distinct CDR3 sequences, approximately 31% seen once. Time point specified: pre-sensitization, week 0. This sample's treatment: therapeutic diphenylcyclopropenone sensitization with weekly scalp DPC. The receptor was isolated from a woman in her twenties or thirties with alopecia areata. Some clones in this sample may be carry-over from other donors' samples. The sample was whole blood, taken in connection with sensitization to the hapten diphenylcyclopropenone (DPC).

CDR3 protein: CSATPLAGTKNIQYF. The CDR3 DNA reads as TGCAGTGCTACCCCGCTAGCGGGAACCAAAAACATTCAGTACTTC. This sequence joins TRBV20-1 and TRBJ2-4; 9 nucleotides match TRBD2. The ends lost 4 bases at V and 2 bases at J; junction bases unmatched: 6. The CDR3 sequence is 15 residues long. Germline CDR1 and CDR2: DFQATT and SNEGSKA (reference sequence).